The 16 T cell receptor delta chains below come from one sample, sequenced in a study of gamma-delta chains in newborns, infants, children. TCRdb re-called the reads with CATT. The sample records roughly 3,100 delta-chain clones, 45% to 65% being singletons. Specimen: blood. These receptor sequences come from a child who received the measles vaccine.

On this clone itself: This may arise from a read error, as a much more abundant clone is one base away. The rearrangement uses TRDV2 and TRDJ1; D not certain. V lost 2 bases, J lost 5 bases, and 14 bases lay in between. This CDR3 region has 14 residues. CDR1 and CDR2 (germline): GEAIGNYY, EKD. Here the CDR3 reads CACDILGRADKLIF. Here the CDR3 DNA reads TGTGCCTGTGACATCCTTGGGAGGGCAGATAAACTCATCTTT.

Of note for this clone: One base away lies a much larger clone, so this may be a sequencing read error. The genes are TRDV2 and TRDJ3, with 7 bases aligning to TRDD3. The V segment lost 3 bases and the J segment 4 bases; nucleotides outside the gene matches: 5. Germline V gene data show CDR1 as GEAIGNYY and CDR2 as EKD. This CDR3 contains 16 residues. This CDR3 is CACDVQGDWDTRQMFF. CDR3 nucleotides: TGTGCCTGTGACGTACAGGGGGATTGGGACACCCGACAGATGTTTTTC.

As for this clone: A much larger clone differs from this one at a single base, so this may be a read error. The CDR3 sequence is CALRERNPSPRDWPKRYTDKLIF. The CDR3 bases are TGTGCTCTTAGGGAACGGAACCCTTCCCCTCGGGACTGGCCTAAAAGGTACACCGATAAACTCATCTTT. This rearrangement joins TRDV1 to TRDJ1; a weak D match, TRDD2 (6 bases). Germline-derived CDR1 and CDR2 are TSWWSYY and QGS. The CDR3 extends over 23 amino acids.

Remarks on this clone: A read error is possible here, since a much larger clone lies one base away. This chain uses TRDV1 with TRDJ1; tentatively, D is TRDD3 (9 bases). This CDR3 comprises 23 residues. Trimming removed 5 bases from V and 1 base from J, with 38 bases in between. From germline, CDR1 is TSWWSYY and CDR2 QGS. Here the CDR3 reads CALGPLASYLYWGTRGATDKLIF. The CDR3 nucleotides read TGTGCTCTTGGGCCCTTGGCTTCCTACCTCTACTGGGGGACACGGGGCGCCACCGATAAACTCATCTTT.

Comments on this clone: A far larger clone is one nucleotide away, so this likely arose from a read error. The CDR3 DNA follows: TGTGCCTTTATCGACCCTCCTGGTAAGCCCGATAAACTCATCTTT. It translates to CAFIDPPGKPDKLIF. The chain links TRDV3 to TRDJ1; D remains ambiguous. The CDR3 consists of 15 residues. V was pared by 1 base and J by 3 bases, with 18 bases between. Germline V gene data show CDR1 as TVYSNPD and CDR2 as GDNSRS (reference sequence).

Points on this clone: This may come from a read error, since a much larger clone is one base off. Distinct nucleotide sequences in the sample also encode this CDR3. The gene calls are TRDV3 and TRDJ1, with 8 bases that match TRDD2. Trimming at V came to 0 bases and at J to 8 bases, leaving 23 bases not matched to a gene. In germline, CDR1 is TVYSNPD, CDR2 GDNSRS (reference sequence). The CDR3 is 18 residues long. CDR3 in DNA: TGTGCCTTTAGGGACAAGGGCCTTCCTAATCCGGTCTGGGGCAAACTCATCTTT. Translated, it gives CAFRDKGLPNPVWGKLIF.

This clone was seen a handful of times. This CDR3 is CALGDGLPGTVAKGGVRLIF. The DNA for the CDR3 is TGTGCTCTTGGGGACGGCCTTCCAGGTACCGTAGCTAAGGGTGGGGTACGGCTCATCTTT. The chain carries TRDV1 and TRDJ1; possible D gene TRDD2, 6 bases. There are 20 residues in the CDR3. V was pared by 3 bases and J by 11 bases, with 37 bases between. Germline-derived CDR1 and CDR2 are TSWWSYY and QGS.

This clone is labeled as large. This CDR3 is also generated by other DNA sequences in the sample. CDR3 sequence reads: CALGENVPHSYPPYWGIRHLFYTDKLIF. Here the CDR3 DNA reads TGTGCTCTTGGGGAAAACGTCCCTCATTCCTACCCTCCGTACTGGGGGATACGGCACCTATTTTACACCGATAAACTCATCTTT. The V and J genes are TRDV1 and TRDJ1; 13 bases align to TRDD3. The CDR3 extends over 28 amino acids. V shed 2 bases and J 0 bases; nucleotides not matched to a gene: 36. CDR1 is TSWWSYY and CDR2 is QGS in the germline V gene.

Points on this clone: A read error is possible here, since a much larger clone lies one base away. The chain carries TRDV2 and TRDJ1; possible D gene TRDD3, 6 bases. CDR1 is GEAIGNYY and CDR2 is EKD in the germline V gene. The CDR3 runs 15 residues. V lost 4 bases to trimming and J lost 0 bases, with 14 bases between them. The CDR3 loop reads CACDVLGSYTDKLIF. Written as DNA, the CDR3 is TGTGCCTGTGATGTGCTGGGGTCCTACACCGATAAACTCATCTTT.

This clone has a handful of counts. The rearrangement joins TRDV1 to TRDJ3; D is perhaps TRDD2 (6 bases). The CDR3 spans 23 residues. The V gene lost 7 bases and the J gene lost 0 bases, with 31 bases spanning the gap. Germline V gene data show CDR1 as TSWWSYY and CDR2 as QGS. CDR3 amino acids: CALARTHFLWYLARSWDTRQMFF. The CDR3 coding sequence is TGTGCTCTTGCCCGAACCCACTTCCTGTGGTACTTGGCCCGCTCCTGGGACACCCGACAGATGTTTTTC.

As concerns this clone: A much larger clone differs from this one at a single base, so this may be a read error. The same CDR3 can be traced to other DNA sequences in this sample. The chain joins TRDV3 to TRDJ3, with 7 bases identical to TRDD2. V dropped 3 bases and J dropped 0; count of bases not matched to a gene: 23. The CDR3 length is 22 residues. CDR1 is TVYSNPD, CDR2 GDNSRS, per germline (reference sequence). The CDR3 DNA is TGTGCCTTCCCTCCTTCCTCCGTCGATCCTGGCCGCAGCTCCTGGGACACCCGACAGATGTTTTTC. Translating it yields CAFPPSSVDPGRSSWDTRQMFF.

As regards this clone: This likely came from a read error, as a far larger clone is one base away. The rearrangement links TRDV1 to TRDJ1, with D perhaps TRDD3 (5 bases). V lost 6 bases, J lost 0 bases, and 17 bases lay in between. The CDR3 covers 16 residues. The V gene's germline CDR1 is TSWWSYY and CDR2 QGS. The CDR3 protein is CALGTGPTPYTDKLIF. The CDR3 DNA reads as TGTGCTCTTGGAACTGGCCCGACCCCGTACACCGATAAACTCATCTTT.

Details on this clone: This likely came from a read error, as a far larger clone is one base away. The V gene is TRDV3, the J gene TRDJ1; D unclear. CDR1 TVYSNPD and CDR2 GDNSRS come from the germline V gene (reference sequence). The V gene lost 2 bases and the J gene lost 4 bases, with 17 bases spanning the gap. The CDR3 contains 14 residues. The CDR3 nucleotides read TGTGCCTTTTCCTTTTCTGGATTGGACGATAAACTCATCTTT. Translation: CAFSFSGLDDKLIF.

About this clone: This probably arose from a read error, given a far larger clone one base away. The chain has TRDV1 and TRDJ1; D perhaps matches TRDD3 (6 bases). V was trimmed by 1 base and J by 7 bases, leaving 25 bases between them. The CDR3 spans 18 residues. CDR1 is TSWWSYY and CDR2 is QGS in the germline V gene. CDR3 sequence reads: CALGERLFYWDWAGKLIF. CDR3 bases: TGTGCTCTTGGGGAACGCCTTTTCTACTGGGATTGGGCCGGTAAACTCATCTTT.

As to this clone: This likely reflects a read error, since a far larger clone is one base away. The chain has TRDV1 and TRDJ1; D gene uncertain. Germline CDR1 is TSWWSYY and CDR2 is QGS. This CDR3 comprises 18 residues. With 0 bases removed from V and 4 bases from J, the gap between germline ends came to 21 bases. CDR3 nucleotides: TGTGCTCTTGGGGAACTTATCTCCTCCTGGAACCTCGTCGATAAACTCATCTTT. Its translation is CALGELISSWNLVDKLIF.

CDR3 amino acids: CACDILGESSWDTRQAFF. CDR3 nucleotide sequence: TGTGCCTGTGACATACTGGGGGAGAGCTCCTGGGACACCCGACAGGCGTTTTTC. The chain combines TRDV2 with TRDJ3; 9 positions agree with TRDD3. Losses at the gene ends were 2 bases for V and 21 bases for J; bases not matched to a gene: 25. The CDR3 consists of 18 residues. Germline CDR1 and CDR2: GEAIGNYY and EKD.